Listed here are 25 T cell receptor beta chains from one sample, sequenced in a study of CD8 T cells in ankylosing spondylitis. A single record per CDR3 protein comes from TCRdb applying MiXCR to the 5' RACE reads. The repertoire consists of around 220,000 distinct CDR3 sequences, with more than 9% occurring once and the leading ten covering over 20%. Sequencing was done on a sample of blood, either unsorted or a sorted T cell fraction (not recorded which). All receptors derive from a male donor with ankylosing spondylitis or in good health (not recorded which).

Remarks on this clonotype: Mismatch with germline at one junction end may stem from a read error. The chain uses TRBV7-9 and TRBJ1-2; TRBD1 might be the D (5 bases). Germline assignment: CDR1 SEHNR and CDR2 FQNEAQ (reference sequence). This CDR3 is built from 15 residues. CDR3 region: CASSLTALTNYGFTF. DNA for the CDR3: TGTGCCAGCAGCCTGACAGCGCTGACTAACTATGGCTTCACCTTT.

This clonotype has just a few counts. This rearrangement joins TRBV10-3 to TRBJ2-7; 10 nucleotides line up with TRBD1. The CDR3 contains 14 residues. Per germline, CDR1 ENHRY and CDR2 SYGVKD. J gave up 5 bases and V 11 bases, and 12 bases lay outside the gene matches. CDR3 nucleotides: TGTGCCGTATCCGGGACAGGGGTAGGGGACGAGCAGTACTTC. Its translation: CAVSGTGVGDEQYF.

Many counts were recorded for this clonotype. The chain recombines TRBV24-1 with TRBJ2-1, with 7 bases lining up with TRBD1. Per the germline V gene, CDR1 is KGHDR and CDR2 is SFDVKD. The CDR3 has 15 residues. Trimming removed 5 bases from V and 0 bases from J; junction bases left unmatched: 3. This CDR3 is CATSGGTVSYNEQFF. Written as DNA, the CDR3 is TGTGCCACCAGTGGGGGGACAGTCTCCTACAATGAGCAGTTCTTC.

This clonotype was counted ten times or more. This rearrangement joins TRBV5-1 to TRBJ2-1; D is unclear. This CDR3 spans 14 amino acids. In germline, CDR1 is SGHRS, CDR2 YFSETQ. V was cut by 1 base and J by 8 bases, with 13 bases left in between. CDR3 DNA sequence: TGCGCCAGCAGCTTGTCGCCTTCCAACGATGAGCAGTTCTTC. This sequence encodes CASSLSPSNDEQFF.

This clonotype was picked up a small number of times. The chain has TRBV12-3 or TRBV12-4 and TRBJ1-1, with a weak D call TRBD1 (6 bases). This CDR3 is 14 amino acids long. The V gene lost 8 bases and the J gene lost 8 bases, with 21 bases spanning the gap. The CDR3 coding sequence is TGTGCCAGCCATCTAGGACAGATAAACCGGGAAGCTTTCTTT. This gives the protein CASHLGQINREAFF.

This sequence joins TRBV6-1 and TRBJ2-7, with D possibly being TRBD1 or TRBD2 (5 bases each). The length of the CDR3 is 16 residues. Per the germline V gene, CDR1 is MNHNS and CDR2 is SASEGT. Trimming left V 1 base short and J 3 bases short, with 16 bases between. The CDR3 DNA reads as TGTGCCAGCAGTGAAGTCTCGGCGAGGGGAATCTACGAGCAGTACTTC. Translating gives CASSEVSARGIYEQYF.

This clonotype was recorded many times. The rearrangement links TRBV7-2 to TRBJ2-6; TRBD2 is a possible D gene (6 bases). Per germline, CDR1 SGHTA and CDR2 FQGNSA. V shed 8 bases and J shed 0 bases, with 11 bases lying between them. The CDR3 extends over 15 amino acids. CDR3 in amino acids: CASARGISGANVLTF. CDR3 coding DNA: TGTGCCAGCGCCCGGGGGATCTCTGGGGCCAACGTCCTGACTTTC.

This clonotype appeared many times. The V gene is TRBV27, the J gene TRBJ1-2; perhaps TRBD1 as D (6 bases). The CDR3 contains 15 residues. CDR1 MNHEY and CDR2 SMNVEV come from the germline V gene (reference sequence). Trimming removed 10 bases at V and 0 bases at J, with 18 bases between. The chain's CDR3 is CATTGGRSSNYGYTF. The CDR3 bases are TGTGCCACGACGGGGGGCAGAAGTTCTAACTATGGCTACACCTTC.

This clonotype was counted many times. The CDR3 sequence: CASSLGQENNEQFF. CDR3 sequence (DNA): TGTGCCAGCAGCTTGGGACAGGAGAACAATGAGCAGTTCTTC. The chain recombines TRBV7-9 with TRBJ2-1; 8 bases fit TRBD1. This CDR3 contains 14 residues. Germline trimming cut 3 bases from V and 5 bases from J; bases unmatched to any gene: 3. CDR1 is SEHNR and CDR2 is FQNEAQ in the germline V gene (reference sequence). Looking up the rest from reference TRBV7-9 and TRBJ2-1 gives the full variable domain: DTGVSQNPRHKITKRGQNVTFRCDPISEHNRLYWYRQTLGQGPEFLTYFQNEAQLEKSRLLSDRFSAERPKGSFSTLEIQRTEQGDSAMYLCASSLGQENNEQFFGPGTRLTVL.

This clonotype rates as medium-sized. As DNA, the CDR3 is TGCGCCAGCAGCTTAAGAGGGATCCCCGGGGAGCTGTTTTTT. This gives the protein CASSLRGIPGELFF. The chain combines TRBV5-1 with TRBJ2-2, with TRBD2 as a possible D gene (5 bases). The germline V gene has CDR1 SGHRS and CDR2 YFSETQ. Trimming removed 2 bases from V and 6 bases from J, with 11 bases in between. The CDR3 has 14 residues.

The rearrangement uses TRBV12-3 or TRBV12-4 and TRBJ1-5; D gene uncertain. Trimming removed 1 base from V and 0 bases from J, with 7 bases in between. The length of the CDR3 is 15 residues. This CDR3 reads CASSLERLSNQPQHF. The CDR3 bases are TGTGCCAGCAGTTTAGAGCGACTTAGCAATCAGCCCCAGCATTTT.

This clonotype has a count of ten or more. The rearrangement uses TRBV5-1 and TRBJ2-3; TRBD2 matches at 8 bases. Germline CDR1 SGHRS, CDR2 YFSETQ. Trimming removed 0 bases from V and 4 bases from J; junction bases left unmatched: 7. CDR3 length: 16 amino acids. CDR3 sequence: CASSLELAGWADTQYF. In DNA form, the CDR3 reads TGCGCCAGCAGCTTGGAGCTAGCGGGCTGGGCAGATACGCAGTATTTT.

This clonotype was detected many times. The V gene is TRBV5-1, the J gene TRBJ2-5; 10 bases align to TRBD2. The junction had 8 bases not matched to a gene; V was cut back by 2 bases and J by 7 bases. This CDR3 is built from 15 residues. Germline CDR1 is SGHRS and CDR2 is YFSETQ. Here the CDR3 reads CASSLISGGTLTQYF. The CDR3 nucleotides read TGCGCCAGCAGCTTAATTAGCGGGGGGACACTGACCCAGTACTTC.

This chain links TRBV7-9 with TRBJ1-1, with unresolved D. The V and J ends lost 0 bases and 0 bases respectively, with 11 bases between them. There are 16 residues in the CDR3. The germline V gene has CDR1 SEHNR and CDR2 FQNEAQ (reference sequence). The CDR3 bases are TGTGCCAGCAGCTTAGCGGGAACCCTCATGAACACTGAAGCTTTCTTT. It specifies CASSLAGTLMNTEAFF.

Many counts were recorded for this clonotype. The rearrangement joins TRBV20-1 to TRBJ1-6; D unresolved. The length of the CDR3 is 16 residues. V shed 0 bases and J shed 7 bases, with 16 bases lying between them. CDR1 and CDR2 from the germline V gene are DFQATT and SNEGSKA (reference sequence). CDR3 loop: CSARDSGSGPNSPLHF. DNA for the CDR3: TGCAGTGCTAGAGATAGTGGGTCAGGACCCAATTCACCCCTCCACTTT.

This clonotype was seen at least ten times. The V gene is TRBV7-6, the J gene TRBJ2-5, with TRBD1 identical over 7 bases. The V and J ends lost 5 bases and 2 bases, in that order; junction bases with no gene match: 8. The length of the CDR3 is 15 residues. Looked up from germline, CDR1 is SGHVS and CDR2 is FNYEAQ. The CDR3 coding sequence is TGTGCCAGCAGCACTTTGGGACAGCTTCAAGAGACCCAGTACTTC. This translates into CASSTLGQLQETQYF. The full variable domain, its missing parts supplied by reference TRBV7-6 and TRBJ2-5, is GAGVSQSPRYKVTKRGQDVALRCDPISGHVSLYWYRQALGQGPEFLTYFNYEAQQDKSGLPNDRFSAERPEGSISTLTIQRTEQRDSAMYRCASSTLGQLQETQYFGPGTRLLVL.

This clonotype was seen a handful of times. This chain connects TRBV12-3 or TRBV12-4 to TRBJ2-2; 7 nucleotides agree with TRBD1. The CDR3 totals 13 residues. J lost 7 bases, V lost 9 bases, and 8 bases had no gene match. The CDR3: CASRDSLIGELFF. The CDR3 nucleotides read TGTGCCAGTAGGGACAGTTTGATCGGGGAGCTGTTTTTT.

This clonotype has a count of ten or more. The gene calls are TRBV12-3 or TRBV12-4 and TRBJ2-1; 7 positions match TRBD1. Germline trimming cut 7 bases from V and 10 bases from J; bases unmatched to any gene: 13. The CDR3 covers 14 residues. The DNA for the CDR3 is TGTGCCAGCACTCCCGGGACAGTCTTAGGCGAGCAGTTCTTC. This sequence encodes CASTPGTVLGEQFF.

This clonotype was detected many times. V usage is TRBV28 and J usage is TRBJ1-6; TRBD1 matches 7 bases. Germline V gene data show CDR1 as MDHEN and CDR2 as SYDVKM. With 4 bases clipped from V and 9 bases from J, the junction kept 18 bases outside the gene matches. The CDR3 runs 18 residues. CDR3 loop: CASSSPSELQGTVSPLHF. CDR3 nucleotides: TGTGCCAGCAGTTCGCCCTCCGAGTTACAGGGGACGGTTTCACCCCTCCACTTT.

This clonotype has a handful of counts. The rearrangement uses TRBV6-5 and TRBJ1-2; D call uncertain. The V end lost 2 bases, the J end lost 2 bases, and 12 bases lay between the germline ends. In germline, CDR1 is MNHEY, CDR2 SVGAGI. The length of the CDR3 is 15 residues. Written as DNA, the CDR3 is TGTGCCAGCAGTTACGTTCCAGGAGCGAACTATGGCTACACCTTC. Translation gives CASSYVPGANYGYTF.

The chain combines TRBV6-5 with TRBJ2-7, with D tentatively TRBD2 (6 bases). The ends were cut back, 4 bases at V and 6 bases at J, with 13 bases in the middle. The CDR3 has 13 amino acids. Per germline, CDR1 MNHEY and CDR2 SVGAGI. CDR3 nucleotides: TGTGCCAGCAGTTCGGAGGAGGGGCTCGAGCAGTACTTC. Translated, it gives CASSSEEGLEQYF.

In this sample, this clonotype turned up many times. The chain recombines TRBV20-1 with TRBJ2-1; TRBD2 agrees at 8 bases. V gave up 1 base and J gave up 6 bases; unmatched junction bases: 5. The CDR3 covers 14 residues. From germline, CDR1 is DFQATT and CDR2 SNEGSKA (reference sequence). The CDR3 DNA follows: TGCAGTGCTAGAGGGGTAGCGGGGTTCAATGAGCAGTTCTTC. It codes for CSARGVAGFNEQFF.

This clonotype was seen at least ten times. The rearrangement links TRBV5-1 to TRBJ1-1, with D unresolved. V gave up 5 bases and J gave up 5 bases, with 13 bases separating them. The CDR3 contains 13 residues. Germline V CDR1 and CDR2: SGHRS, YFSETQ. In DNA, the CDR3 is TGCGCCAGCAGGTACGACGGGCGAACTGAAGCTTTCTTT. Protein: CASRYDGRTEAFF.

This clonotype appeared many times. V usage is TRBV5-1 and J usage is TRBJ1-4, with 8 bases identical to TRBD1. Trimming cost V 4 bases and J 5 bases; bases outside gene matches: 7. There are 15 residues in the CDR3. Germline CDR1 reads SGHRS; CDR2 reads YFSETQ. The CDR3 DNA follows: TGCGCCAGCAGCCCCGGACAGGGCCAAAATGAAAAACTGTTTTTT. It translates to CASSPGQGQNEKLFF. The full variable domain, with the rest looked up from reference TRBV5-1 and TRBJ1-4, is KAGVTQTPRYLIKTRGQQVTLSCSPISGHRSVSWYQQTPGQGLQFLFEYFSETQRNKGNFPGRFSGRQFSNSRSEMNVSTLELGDSALYLCASSPGQGQNEKLFFGSGTQLSVL.

CDR3 protein: CASSLAPNEKLFF. Written as DNA, the CDR3 is TGCGCCAGCAGCTTGGCCCCTAATGAAAAACTGTTTTTT. The V gene is TRBV5-1, the J gene TRBJ1-4; D ambiguous. Germline CDR1 SGHRS, CDR2 YFSETQ. V shed 0 bases and J shed 3 bases, with 3 bases lying between them. The CDR3 extends over 13 amino acids. The full variable domain, its missing parts supplied by reference TRBV5-1 and TRBJ1-4, is KAGVTQTPRYLIKTRGQQVTLSCSPISGHRSVSWYQQTPGQGLQFLFEYFSETQRNKGNFPGRFSGRQFSNSRSEMNVSTLELGDSALYLCASSLAPNEKLFFGSGTQLSVL.